The 29 T cell receptor beta chains presented below share a single source sample, sequenced in a study of cytomegalovirus exposure and HLA in healthy donors. The PCR was carried out with 60 Vbeta primers and 13 Jbeta primers. TCRdb keeps only in-frame clones here, not all; method: immunoSEQ multiplex PCR. The sample shows around 130,000 clones, about 8.6% of them seen only once. The specimen sequenced was PBMCs. The receptors shown here come from a woman in her 40s in good health and CMV-seropositive.

The J gene is TRBJ2-2, the V gene TRBV6-4, with 8 bases aligning to TRBD1. CDR3 size: 15 residues. Germline trimming cut 4 bases from V and 7 bases from J; bases unmatched to any gene: 8. CDR1 is MRHNA and CDR2 is SNTAGT in the germline V gene. The CDR3 bases are TGTGCCAGCAGTGTAGAACCAGGGGGCATCGGGGAGCTGTTTTTT. It yields the protein CASSVEPGGIGELFF.

The V and J genes are TRBV30 and TRBJ1-3; D possibly corresponds to TRBD1 (5 bases). Germline assignment: CDR1 GTSNPN and CDR2 SVGIG (reference sequence). Between the trimmed V and J ends, which lost 8 bases and 0 bases, there was a span of 8 bases. This CDR3 spans 12 amino acids. The CDR3 loop is CAGAYSGNTIYF. The CDR3 DNA reads as TGTGCCGGGGCCTACTCTGGAAACACCATATATTTT. Filled out from reference TRBV30 and TRBJ1-3, the complete variable domain reads SQTIHQWPATLVQPVGSPLSLECTVEGTSNPNLYWYRQAAGRGLQLLFYSVGIGQISSEVPQNLSASRPQDRQFILSSKKLLLSDSGFYLCAGAYSGNTIYFGEGSWLTVV.

The chain combines TRBV5-8 with TRBJ2-5, with D maybe TRBD1 (5 bases). The better agreement between TRBJ2-7 and the DNA end casts doubt on the J call. Germline V gene data show CDR1 as SGHTS and CDR2 as YDEGEE. CDR3 length: 15 residues. This CDR3 is CASSSPDSFIYEQYF. CDR3 DNA: TGTGCCAGCAGCTCCCCCGACAGCTTCATCTACGAGCAGTACTTC.

The rearrangement links TRBV5-1 to TRBJ1-3; perhaps TRBD1 as D (5 bases). Germline-derived CDR1 and CDR2 are SGHRS and YFSETQ. V lost 1 base and J lost 0, with 11 bases in between. The CDR3 spans 16 residues. The CDR3 sequence: CASSLTSTDSGNTIYF. The CDR3 DNA reads TGCGCCAGCAGCTTGACATCGACAGACTCTGGAAACACCATATATTTT. The variable domain in full, with the rest retrieved from reference TRBV5-1 and TRBJ1-3, is KAGVTQTPRYLIKTRGQQVTLSCSPISGHRSVSWYQQTPGQGLQFLFEYFSETQRNKGNFPGRFSGRQFSNSRSEMNVSTLELGDSALYLCASSLTSTDSGNTIYFGEGSWLTVV.

V and J are TRBV2 and TRBJ2-7, with TRBD1 identical over 9 bases. V shed 8 bases and J 7 bases; nucleotides not matched to a gene: 6. The CDR3 is made up of 12 amino acids. Germline V CDR1 and CDR2: SNHLY, FYNNEI. CDR3 protein: CASGDRGWEQYF. The CDR3 region has the DNA TGTGCCAGCGGCGACAGGGGGTGGGAGCAGTACTTC.

This sequence joins TRBV5-6 and TRBJ1-4; D gene unclear. V lost 4 bases and J lost 0, with 13 bases in between. The germline V gene encodes CDR1 SGHDT and CDR2 YYEEEE. This CDR3 comprises 16 residues. Written as DNA, the CDR3 is TGTGCCAGCAGCCGGAGAAGCTCTACAACTAATGAAAAACTGTTTTTT. Amino acid sequence: CASSRRSSTTNEKLFF.

The rearrangement joins TRBV19 to TRBJ2-7; D call uncertain. This CDR3 has 14 residues. V gave up 3 bases and J gave up 4 bases, with 13 bases separating them. Germline assignment: CDR1 LNHDA and CDR2 SQIVND (reference sequence). The CDR3 protein is CASSMSTAIYEQYF. The CDR3 DNA sequence: TGTGCCAGTAGTATGTCTACAGCTATATACGAGCAGTACTTC. Full variable domain (remainder filled in from reference TRBV19 and TRBJ2-7): DGGITQSPKYLFRKEGQNVTLSCEQNLNHDAMYWYRQDPGQGLRLIYYSQIVNDFQKGDIAEGYSVSREKKESFPLTVTSAQKNPTAFYLCASSMSTAIYEQYFGPGTRLTVT.

The rearrangement links TRBV2 to TRBJ1-3, with D possibly TRBD1 on 6 matching bases. CDR3 length equals 16 residues. V gave up 5 bases and J gave up 3 bases, with 17 bases separating them. Germline V gene lookup returns CDR1 SNHLY and CDR2 FYNNEI. The CDR3 sequence: CASSSQTGYNGNTIYF. The CDR3 coding sequence is TGTGCCAGCAGTTCCCAAACAGGGTACAATGGAAACACCATATATTTT.

This clone has just a few counts. The chain is built from TRBV14 and TRBJ1-2; D not resolved. Germline assignment: CDR1 SGHDN and CDR2 FVKESK. Trimming removed 5 bases from V and 5 bases from J, with 9 bases in between. The length of the CDR3 is 12 residues. CDR3 sequence: CASSYRGYGYTF. CDR3 nucleotide sequence: TGTGCCAGCAGCTACCGAGGGTATGGCTACACCTTC.

The chain is built from TRBV7-3 and TRBJ2-6, with a weak D call TRBD2 (5 bases). Per the germline V gene, CDR1 is SGHTA and CDR2 is FQGTGA. This CDR3 is built from 14 residues. Deletions cut 5 bases from V and 1 base from J, with 6 bases between. CDR3 sequence: CASSRGSGANVLTF. In DNA form, the CDR3 reads TGTGCCAGCAGCCGGGGATCTGGGGCCAACGTCCTGACTTTC. Looking up the rest from reference TRBV7-3 and TRBJ2-6 gives the full variable domain: GAGVSQTPSNKVTEKGKYVELRCDPISGHTALYWYRQSLGQGPEFLIYFQGTGAADDSGLPNDRFFAVRPEGSVSTLKIQRTERGDSAVYLCASSRGSGANVLTFGAGSRLTVL.

V and J are TRBV6-1 and TRBJ2-3; D call uncertain. Germline lookup yields CDR1 MNHNS and CDR2 SASEGT. Trimming removed 4 bases from V and 3 bases from J, with 14 bases in between. The CDR3 totals 15 residues. CDR3 region: CASSANRASTDTQYF. The CDR3 coding sequence is TGTGCCAGCAGTGCGAATAGAGCCTCGACAGATACGCAGTATTTT.

The chain carries TRBV6-5 and TRBJ2-1; 10 nucleotides agree with TRBD2. The germline V gene encodes CDR1 MNHEY and CDR2 SVGAGI. The V gene end was trimmed by 5 bases and the J gene end by 14 bases; junction bases not matched to a gene: 12. The CDR3 loop spans 14 amino acids. DNA of the CDR3: TGTGCCAGCAGTGGATCCCTAGCGGGGGTGAGGGAGTTCTTC. This codes for CASSGSLAGVREFF.

This rearrangement joins TRBV19 to TRBJ1-2; the D gene is possibly TRBD1 (5 bases). The CDR3 has 14 amino acids. Germline CDR1 is LNHDA and CDR2 is SQIVND (reference sequence). Trimming took off 5 bases at V and 4 bases at J, with 14 bases between the two ends. CDR3 residues: CASSHQGFSYGYTF. CDR3 nucleotides: TGTGCCAGTAGTCATCAGGGTTTCAGCTATGGCTACACCTTC. Filled out from reference TRBV19 and TRBJ1-2, the complete variable domain reads DGGITQSPKYLFRKEGQNVTLSCEQNLNHDAMYWYRQDPGQGLRLIYYSQIVNDFQKGDIAEGYSVSREKKESFPLTVTSAQKNPTAFYLCASSHQGFSYGYTFGSGTRLTVV.

In this sample, this clone turned up a few times. The chain recombines TRBV7-3 with TRBJ2-7; possibly TRBD2 for D (5 bases). The germline V gene has CDR1 SGHTA and CDR2 FQGTGA. Trimming took off 2 bases at V and 6 bases at J, with 11 bases between the two ends. The CDR3 runs 13 residues. CDR3 residues: CASSLASGSEQYF. The CDR3 DNA reads as TGTGCCAGCAGCTTAGCGTCTGGGAGCGAGCAGTACTTC.

The V and J genes are TRBV7-6 and TRBJ2-7, with a possible D match to TRBD1 (6 bases). V lost 1 base and J 2 bases, leaving 12 bases between the germline ends. The V gene's germline CDR1 is SGHVS and CDR2 FNYEAQ. This CDR3 is built from 15 residues. CDR3: CASSLGVKGAYEQYF. CDR3 bases: TGTGCCAGCAGCTTAGGGGTTAAGGGGGCCTACGAGCAGTACTTC.

This clone showed up just a few times. In the same sample, other DNA sequences code for this CDR3. The chain uses TRBV15 and TRBJ1-4; 7 bases line up with TRBD1. Losses at the gene ends were 3 bases for V and 8 bases for J; bases not matched to a gene: 12. Germline assignment: CDR1 LNHNV and CDR2 YYDKDF (reference sequence). The CDR3 extends over 16 amino acids. The CDR3 reads CATSSRFRDSREKLFF. CDR3 DNA: TGTGCCACCAGCAGTCGCTTCCGGGACAGTCGGGAAAAACTGTTTTTT.

The V and J genes are TRBV10-3 and TRBJ1-1; 9 bases map to TRBD1. This CDR3 region has 13 residues. Trimming at V came to 11 bases and at J to 1 base, leaving 5 bases not matched to a gene. The germline CDR1 and CDR2 sequences are ENHRY and SYGVKD. CDR3 nucleotide sequence: TGTGCCGGAAAGGGACAGGGGAACACTGAAGCTTTCTTT. Residues: CAGKGQGNTEAFF.

This clone was picked up a small number of times. J is TRBJ1-1 and V is TRBV5-1; D may be TRBD1 (6 bases). The CDR3 length is 14 residues. CDR1 is SGHRS, CDR2 YFSETQ, per germline. The V end lost 4 bases, the J end lost 0 bases, and 10 bases lay between the germline ends. The CDR3: CASSLDSMNTEAFF. The CDR3 DNA reads as TGCGCCAGCAGCCTGGACAGTATGAACACTGAAGCTTTCTTT.

This chain links TRBV10-3 with TRBJ2-7, with 8 bases aligning to TRBD1. V shed 3 bases and J 4 bases; nucleotides not matched to a gene: 14. In germline, CDR1 is ENHRY, CDR2 SYGVKD. CDR3 length equals 17 residues. The CDR3 coding sequence is TGTGCCATCAGTGACCGACACAATGGACAGGGTAATTACGAGCAGTACTTC. Its protein product is CAISDRHNGQGNYEQYF.

This clone has more than one count but fewer than ten. The chain employs TRBV30 and TRBJ1-4; D may be TRBD1 (6 bases). The CDR3 consists of 14 residues. V was pared by 0 bases and J by 4 bases, with 9 bases between. Germline V gene data show CDR1 as GTSNPN and CDR2 as SVGIG (reference sequence). CDR3 DNA sequence: TGTGCCTGGAGTGTACAAGGGGGTAATGAAAAACTGTTTTTT. It codes for CAWSVQGGNEKLFF.

This clone was observed a handful of times. The chain is built from TRBV21-1 and TRBJ1-2. TRBV21-1 is flagged as a pseudogene. This CDR3 has 14 residues. CDR3 bases: TGTGCCAGCTTTAAGGGGGGGCGCCTCTATGGCTACACCTTC. Its translation: CASFKGGRLYGYTF.

The rearrangement links TRBV2 to TRBJ1-1; the D is unclear. The CDR3 sequence is 14 residues long. CDR1 SNHLY and CDR2 FYNNEI come from the germline V gene. Between the trimmed V and J ends, which lost 3 bases and 5 bases, there was a span of 13 bases. DNA for the CDR3: TGTGCCAGCAGTGAGCGGGTCCTGGGGACTGAAGCTTTCTTT. This codes for CASSERVLGTEAFF.

This clone showed up just a few times. The V gene is TRBV6-1, the J gene TRBJ1-1, with D unclear. V was cut by 2 bases and J by 5 bases, with 12 bases left in between. Looked up from germline, CDR1 is MNHNS and CDR2 is SASEGT. CDR3 size: 14 residues. In DNA form, the CDR3 reads TGTGCCAGCAGTGAAATCACCGGAGGGACTGAAGCTTTCTTT. The encoded protein is CASSEITGGTEAFF.

The gene calls are TRBV28 and TRBJ2-4; D might be TRBD1 (6 bases). Germline lookup yields CDR1 MDHEN and CDR2 SYDVKM. The CDR3 sequence is 12 residues long. The V and J ends lost 4 bases and 6 bases respectively, with 7 bases between them. Here the CDR3 DNA reads TGTGCCAGCAGTTCGGACAGAAACATTCAGTACTTC. Amino acids: CASSSDRNIQYF.

This clone was seen a few times. This chain joins TRBV28 and TRBJ1-6; 7 bases are shared with TRBD1. The V segment lost 2 bases and the J segment 10 bases; nucleotides outside the gene matches: 11. From germline, CDR1 is MDHEN and CDR2 SYDVKM. This CDR3 has 16 residues. The CDR3 region has the DNA TGTGCCAGCAGTTTACACGGACAGGCAGAAAAGTCACCCCTCCACTTT. Encoded protein: CASSLHGQAEKSPLHF.

The table lists this clone with a few counts. The V call is TRBV5-1, the J call TRBJ1-1; 11 nucleotides agree with TRBD1. The V and J ends lost 1 base and 3 bases, in that order; junction bases with no gene match: 8. The CDR3 runs 17 residues. Germline CDR1 SGHRS, CDR2 YFSETQ. The CDR3 sequence: CASSLLYGTGGHTEAFF. The CDR3 DNA sequence: TGCGCCAGCAGCTTGTTATATGGGACAGGGGGACACACTGAAGCTTTCTTT. Drawing the rest from reference TRBV5-1 and TRBJ1-1, the complete variable domain is KAGVTQTPRYLIKTRGQQVTLSCSPISGHRSVSWYQQTPGQGLQFLFEYFSETQRNKGNFPGRFSGRQFSNSRSEMNVSTLELGDSALYLCASSLLYGTGGHTEAFFGQGTRLTVV.

This clone showed up just a few times. This chain connects TRBV10-1 to TRBJ1-3, with TRBD1 matching over 10 bases. V was clipped by 6 bases and J by 9 bases; unmatched bases: 5. Germline-derived CDR1 and CDR2 are WNHNN and SYGVQD (reference sequence). The CDR3 has 13 residues. CDR3 DNA sequence: TGCGCCAGCAGCCGGGACAGGGGACGCACCATATATTTT. Translating it yields CASSRDRGRTIYF.

This clone was found a few times. This sequence joins TRBV27 and TRBJ1-1; no definite D call. V lost 3 bases and J lost 7, with 12 bases in between. The CDR3 extends over 13 amino acids. Germline V lookup: CDR1 MNHEY, CDR2 SMNVEV (reference sequence). This chain's CDR3 is CASSFPPGNEAFF. CDR3 nucleotide sequence: TGTGCCAGCAGTTTCCCCCCCGGGAATGAAGCTTTCTTT.

The chain recombines TRBV20-1 with TRBJ2-7, with D perhaps TRBD1 (5 bases). This CDR3 contains 11 residues. Germline lookup yields CDR1 DFQATT and CDR2 SNEGSKA (reference sequence). Trimming pared 6 bases from V and 5 bases from J, leaving 11 bases between. As DNA, the CDR3 is TGCAGTGCGGCAGGGATCGACGAGCAGTACTTC. Encoded protein: CSAAGIDEQYF.